Listed below are T cell receptor beta chains from one sample, sequenced in a study of T cell responses to AZD1222 COVID-19 vaccine. Profiled with immunoSEQ multiplex PCR; TCRdb holds only in-frame clones, not every one. The data contain about 86,000 clones, more than 70% of them seen just once; the ten biggest clones take up around 7%. Sequences were derived from peripheral blood, sampled 28 days after the second AZD1222 dose. Source of these receptors: an adult who received the AZD1222 COVID-19 vaccine. CDR3s include the opening cysteine and the closing phenylalanine or tryptophan. A D gene is named only where the DNA matches it firmly. Not every row has a clone size; where given, it reads once, few, many or a size class.

CDR3 protein	CDR3 DNA	V gene	clone size	D gene	J gene
CASSVGGGSVDGELFF	TGTGCCAGCAGCGTAGGTGGCGGGAGCGTGGACGGGGAGCTGTTTTTT	TRBV9	once	TRBD2	TRBJ2-2
CASSVAMSSGNTIYF	TGCGCCAGCAGTGTTGCGATGAGCTCTGGAAACACCATATATTTT	TRBV10-2	once	.	TRBJ1-3
CASSWGQGRMNTEAFF	TGTGCCAGCAGTTGGGGACAGGGACGCATGAACACTGAAGCTTTCTTT	TRBV6-2/TRBV6-3	.	TRBD1	TRBJ1-1
CASSEAYYGYTF	TGTGCCAGCAGTGAAGCCTACTATGGCTACACCTTC	TRBV6-1	.	.	TRBJ1-2
CAWSSMVGGYTF	TGTGCCTGGAGTAGTATGGTGGGCGGCTACACCTTC	TRBV30	.	.	TRBJ1-2
CASSIMGGLAGLSYEQYF	TGTGCCAGTAGTATTATGGGGGGACTAGCGGGACTCTCCTACGAGCAGTACTTC	TRBV19	.	TRBD2	TRBJ2-7
CASSPSGLRNIQYF	TGTGCCAGCAGCCCTTCGGGATTAAGGAACATTCAGTACTTC	TRBV7-9	.	.	TRBJ2-4
CASSPNMGYTEAFF	TGTGCCAGCAGCCCAAATATGGGGTACACTGAAGCTTTCTTT	TRBV14	.	.	TRBJ1-1
CASSVPRSSSTDTQYF	TGCGCCAGCAGTGTGCCACGGAGCTCTAGCACAGATACGCAGTATTTT	TRBV10-2	.	.	TRBJ2-3
CATSRDSGWTEAFF	TGTGCCACCAGCAGAGACAGTGGCTGGACTGAAGCTTTCTTT	TRBV15	.	.	TRBJ1-1
CASSRTGMEKLFF	TGTGCCAGCAGCCGGACAGGGATGGAAAAACTGTTTTTT	TRBV14	.	TRBD1	TRBJ1-4
CAISPWGQNTEAFF	TGTGCCATCAGTCCCTGGGGACAGAACACTGAAGCTTTCTTT	TRBV10-3	.	.	TRBJ1-1
CASRDRDTEAFF	TGTGCCAGCAGGGACAGGGATACTGAAGCTTTCTTT	TRBV27	.	TRBD1	TRBJ1-1
CASSLGHFPPGLASTDTQYF	TGTGCCAGCAGCCTCGGGCATTTCCCACCGGGACTAGCGAGCACAGATACGCAGTATTTT	TRBV5-4	.	TRBD2	TRBJ2-3
CASSQDIRPNEKLFF	TGTGCCAGCAGCCAAGATATAAGGCCCAATGAAAAACTGTTTTTT	TRBV14	.	.	TRBJ1-4
CASSLDGTSTDTQYF	TGCGCCAGCAGCTTGGACGGAACGAGCACAGATACGCAGTATTTT	TRBV5-1	.	.	TRBJ2-3
CASGAGTGEEKLFF	TGTGCTAGTGGAGCCGGGACAGGGGAAGAAAAACTGTTTTTT	TRBV12-5	once	TRBD1	TRBJ1-4
CASSADRVGGYTF	TGTGCCAGCAGCGCGGACAGGGTTGGAGGCTACACCTTC	TRBV9	once	TRBD1	TRBJ1-2
CASSPRTSGTTDTQYF	TGTGCCAGCAGCCCTCGGACTAGCGGAACTACAGATACGCAGTATTTT	TRBV7-8	.	TRBD2	TRBJ2-3
CASSLYSSYNEQFF	TGCGCCAGCAGCTTATACAGCTCCTACAATGAGCAGTTCTTC	TRBV5-1	.	.	TRBJ2-1
CASSLGTVNTGELFF	TGTGCCAGCAGCCTCGGGACAGTGAACACCGGGGAGCTGTTTTTT	TRBV7-2	.	TRBD1	TRBJ2-2
CASSLSRTASSYKQYF	TGTGCCAGCAGTTTATCCAGGACAGCTAGCTCCTACAAGCAGTACTTC	TRBV28	.	.	TRBJ2-7
CASSPRHRLNEQFF	TGTGCCAGCAGCCCCCGCCATAGGCTAAATGAGCAGTTCTTC	TRBV7-9	.	.	TRBJ2-1
CASSQQDRGYEQYF	TGTGCCAGCAGCCAACAGGACAGGGGCTACGAGCAGTACTTC	TRBV4-2	.	TRBD1	TRBJ2-7
CASSWTTGGLTEAFF	TGTGCCAGCAGCTGGACGACAGGGGGCCTCACTGAAGCTTTCTTT	TRBV5-7	once	TRBD1	TRBJ1-1
CATRAGNQETQYF	TGTGCCACCAGGGCGGGGAACCAAGAGACCCAGTACTTC	TRBV15	.	.	TRBJ2-5
CAWSVGRTSGIAGELFF	TGTGCCTGGAGTGTAGGCCGGACTAGCGGGATCGCCGGGGAGCTGTTTTTT	TRBV30	few	TRBD2	TRBJ2-2
CASSQGSQGGTEAFF	TGTGCCAGCAGCCAAGGATCACAGGGGGGCACTGAAGCTTTCTTT	TRBV4-2	.	TRBD1	TRBJ1-1
CASRITGSAQPQHF	TGTGCCAGCAGAATTACAGGGTCCGCCCAGCCCCAGCATTTT	TRBV6-5	.	.	TRBJ1-5
CASSSGLAYGYTF	TGTGCCAGCAGCTCGGGACTGGCCTATGGCTACACCTTC	TRBV9	.	.	TRBJ1-2
CASSQGRAYEQYF	TGTGCCAGCAGCCAAGGCAGGGCCTACGAGCAGTACTTC	TRBV14	once	.	TRBJ2-7
CASSWDSLGTEAFF	TGTGCCAGCAGCTGGGACAGTCTTGGAACTGAAGCTTTCTTT	TRBV6-6	.	TRBD1	TRBJ1-1
CASSPPAGDFGEQFF	TGTGCCAGCAGCCCCCCAGCGGGAGATTTCGGTGAGCAGTTCTTC	TRBV7-9	.	TRBD2	TRBJ2-1
CASRQIMGTETYEQYF	TGTGCCAGCAGACAGATAATGGGGACCGAGACCTACGAGCAGTACTTC	TRBV5-5	.	.	TRBJ2-7
CSVALARVGNEQFF	TGCAGCGTAGCCCTGGCCCGCGTGGGCAATGAGCAGTTCTTC	TRBV29-1	.	.	TRBJ2-1
CASRLEVQGGFTYEQYF	TGTGCAAGTCGCTTAGAGGTACAGGGGGGATTTACCTACGAGCAGTACTTC	TRBV12-2	.	.	TRBJ2-7
CASSGQSHGYTF	TGTGCCAGCAGCGGACAGTCCCATGGCTACACCTTC	TRBV12-3/TRBV12-4	few	.	TRBJ1-2
CASSEGTSGGNEQFF	TGTGCCAGCAGTGAAGGGACTAGCGGGGGTAATGAGCAGTTCTTC	TRBV6-1	.	TRBD2	TRBJ2-1
CASSLGPQGAGAYEQYF	TGCGCCAGCAGCTTGGGCCCTCAAGGAGCGGGGGCCTACGAGCAGTACTTC	TRBV4-1	.	TRBD2	TRBJ2-7